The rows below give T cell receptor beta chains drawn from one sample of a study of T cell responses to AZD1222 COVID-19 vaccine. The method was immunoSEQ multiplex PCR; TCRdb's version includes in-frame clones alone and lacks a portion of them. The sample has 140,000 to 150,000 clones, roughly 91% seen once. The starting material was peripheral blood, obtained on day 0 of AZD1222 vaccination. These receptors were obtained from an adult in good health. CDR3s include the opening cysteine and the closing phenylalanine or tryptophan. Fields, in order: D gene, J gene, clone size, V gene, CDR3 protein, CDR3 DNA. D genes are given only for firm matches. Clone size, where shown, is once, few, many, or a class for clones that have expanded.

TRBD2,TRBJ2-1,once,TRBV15,CATSRGRDRPYNEQFF,TGTGCCACCAGCAGGGGGAGGGACCGTCCCTACAATGAGCAGTTCTTC
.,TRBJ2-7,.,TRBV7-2,CASSLGNRFYEQYF,TGTGCCAGCAGCTTAGGGAACAGATTCTACGAGCAGTACTTC
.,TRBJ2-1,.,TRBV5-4,CASSPAESYNEQFF,TGTGCCAGCAGCCCAGCCGAGAGCTACAATGAGCAGTTCTTC
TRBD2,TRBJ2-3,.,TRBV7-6,CASSLAALAGGKTSTDTQYF,TGTGCCAGCAGCTTAGCGGCGTTAGCGGGGGGGAAGACTAGCACAGATACGCAGTATTTT
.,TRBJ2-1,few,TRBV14,CASSQGNEQFF,TGTGCCAGCAGTCAAGGTAATGAGCAGTTCTTC
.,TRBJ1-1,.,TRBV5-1,CASSLKVGMNTEAFF,TGCGCCAGCAGCTTGAAGGTGGGAATGAACACTGAAGCTTTCTTT
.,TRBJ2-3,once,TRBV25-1,CASSPEDTQYF,TGTGCCAGCAGCCCCGAGGATACGCAGTATTTT
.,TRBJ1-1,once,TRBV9,CASSVDMNTEAFF,TGTGCCAGCAGCGTGGACATGAACACTGAAGCTTTCTTT
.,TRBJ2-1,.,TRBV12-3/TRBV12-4,CASGRERSEQFF,TGTGCCAGCGGGCGTGAGAGGAGTGAGCAGTTCTTC
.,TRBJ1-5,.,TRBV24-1,CATSEVTWDQPQHF,TGTGCCACCAGTGAGGTAACATGGGATCAGCCCCAGCATTTT
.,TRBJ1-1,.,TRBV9,CASSVSGGLWTEAFF,TGTGCCAGCAGCGTCTCGGGGGGACTTTGGACTGAAGCTTTCTTT
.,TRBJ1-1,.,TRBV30,CAGARSNTEAFF,TGTGCCGGAGCTAGATCGAACACTGAAGCTTTCTTT
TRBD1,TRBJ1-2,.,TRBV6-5,CATQQGSSYGYTF,TGTGCCACTCAACAGGGGTCTAGCTATGGCTACACCTTC
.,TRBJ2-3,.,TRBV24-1,CATSDRSADTQYF,TGTGCCACCAGTGATCGCTCAGCAGATACGCAGTATTTT
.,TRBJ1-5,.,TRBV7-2,CASSIPNQPQHF,TGTGCCAGCAGCATACCCAATCAGCCCCAGCATTTT
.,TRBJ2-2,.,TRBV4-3,CASSQVQDMGTGELFF,TGCGCCAGCAGCCAAGTTCAGGACATGGGCACCGGGGAGCTGTTTTTT
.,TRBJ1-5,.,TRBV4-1,CASSQGSGGNQPQHF,TGCGCCAGCAGCCAAGGGTCCGGGGGAAATCAGCCCCAGCATTTT
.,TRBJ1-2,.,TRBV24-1,CATSASGTAYGYTF,TGTGCCACCAGTGCCTCCGGGACGGCCTATGGCTACACCTTC
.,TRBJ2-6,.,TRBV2,CASKGSGANVLTF,TGTGCCAGCAAGGGCTCTGGGGCCAACGTCCTGACTTTC
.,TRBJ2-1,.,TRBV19,CASRSSASSYNEQFF,TGTGCCAGTCGGTCGTCGGCTAGCTCCTACAATGAGCAGTTCTTC
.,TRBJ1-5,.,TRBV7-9,CASSPRGGGNQPQHF,TGTGCCAGCAGCCCCCGTGGGGGGGGGAATCAGCCCCAGCATTTT
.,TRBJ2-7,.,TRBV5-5,CASSTDTPYEQYF,TGTGCCAGCAGCACGGACACACCCTACGAGCAGTACTTC
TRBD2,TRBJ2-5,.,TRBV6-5,CASRRTSGGGETQYF,TGTGCCAGCAGGAGGACTAGCGGGGGCGGGGAGACCCAGTACTTC
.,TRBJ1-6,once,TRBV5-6,CASSEQGYNSPLHF,TGTGCCAGCAGCGAGCAGGGTTATAATTCACCCCTCCACTTT
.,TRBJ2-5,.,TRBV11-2,CASSLLEGGQETQYF,TGTGCCAGCAGCTTACTTGAGGGGGGGCAAGAGACCCAGTACTTC
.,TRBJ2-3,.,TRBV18,CASSATSGDTQYF,TGTGCCAGCTCAGCAACCTCGGGGGATACGCAGTATTTT
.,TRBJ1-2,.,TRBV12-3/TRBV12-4,CASSNKNSYGYTF,TGTGCCAGCAGTAATAAAAACAGCTATGGCTACACCTTC
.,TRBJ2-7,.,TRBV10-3,CAISESTGRHFYEQYF,TGTGCCATCAGTGAGTCGACGGGGAGACACTTCTACGAGCAGTACTTC
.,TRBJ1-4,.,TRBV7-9,CASSPLQGLHQKLFF,TGTGCCAGCAGCCCGTTACAAGGATTGCATCAAAAACTGTTTTTT
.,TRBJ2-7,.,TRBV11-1,CASSFPGRNYEQYF,TGTGCCAGCAGCTTTCCGGGACGGAACTACGAGCAGTACTTC
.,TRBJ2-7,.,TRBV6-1,CASSEARVYEQYF,TGTGCCAGCAGTGAAGCGAGGGTCTACGAGCAGTACTTC
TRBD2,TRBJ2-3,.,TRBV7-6,CASSKLAGNTDTQYF,TGTGCCAGCAGCAAACTAGCGGGGAACACAGATACGCAGTATTTT
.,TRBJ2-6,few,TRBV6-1,CASSDSGAGANVLTF,TGTGCCAGCAGTGATTCGGGGGCTGGGGCCAACGTCCTGACTTTC
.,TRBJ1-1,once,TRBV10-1,CATHGGRFEAFF,TGCGCCACCCATGGAGGGAGATTTGAAGCTTTCTTT
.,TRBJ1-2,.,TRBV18,CASYREGDYGYTF,TGTGCCAGCTACAGGGAGGGAGACTATGGCTACACCTTC
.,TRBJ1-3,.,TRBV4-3,CASSQDRGSGNTIYF,TGCGCCAGCAGCCAAGATCGGGGCTCGGGAAACACCATATATTTT
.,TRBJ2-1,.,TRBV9,CASSGPLSSYNEQFF,TGTGCCAGCAGCGGACCCCTGAGCTCCTACAATGAGCAGTTCTTC
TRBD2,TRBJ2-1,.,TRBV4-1,CASSTFGGAYNEQFF,TGCGCCAGCAGCACCTTCGGGGGGGCCTACAATGAGCAGTTCTTC
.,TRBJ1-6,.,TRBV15,CATSRGQLYNSPLHF,TGTGCCACCAGCAGAGGACAGCTCTATAATTCACCCCTCCACTTT
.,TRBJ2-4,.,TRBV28,CASSLGGAAKNIQYF,TGTGCCAGCAGTTTAGGAGGGGCGGCCAAAAACATTCAGTACTTC
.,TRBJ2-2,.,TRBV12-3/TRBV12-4,CASSTREAGELFF,TGTGCCAGCAGCACGAGGGAAGCCGGGGAGCTGTTTTTT
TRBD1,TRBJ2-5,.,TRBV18,CASSLHRGPQETQYF,TGTGCCAGCTCACTACACAGGGGGCCCCAAGAGACCCAGTACTTC
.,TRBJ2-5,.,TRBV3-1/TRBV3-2,CASSPRVQVQETQYF,TGTGCCAGCAGCCCTCGTGTACAAGTACAAGAGACCCAGTACTTC
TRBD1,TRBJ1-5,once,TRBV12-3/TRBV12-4,CASRGQLNQPQHF,TGTGCCAGCAGGGGACAGCTCAATCAGCCCCAGCATTTT
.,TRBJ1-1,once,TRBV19,CASSPFGTEAFF,TGTGCCAGTAGCCCATTTGGCACTGAAGCTTTCTTT
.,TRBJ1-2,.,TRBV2,CASRLGQTSYGYTF,TGTGCCAGCAGACTCGGACAGACATCCTATGGCTACACCTTC
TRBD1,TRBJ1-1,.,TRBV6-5,CASQGDVLNTEAFF,TGTGCCAGCCAGGGGGACGTTTTGAACACTGAAGCTTTCTTT
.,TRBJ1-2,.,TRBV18,CASSPSLGRGIEFLTF,TGTGCCAGCTCACCATCGCTTGGACGGGGGATTGAGTTTCTCACCTTC
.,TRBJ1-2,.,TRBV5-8,CATDPVRTHTNYGYTF,TGTGCCACCGACCCCGTCCGGACACACACTAACTATGGCTACACCTTC
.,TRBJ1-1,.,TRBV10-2,CASSVLRPNTEAFF,TGCGCCAGCAGTGTTCTACGACCGAACACTGAAGCTTTCTTT